This T cell receptor (beta chain) is from a study of patients and donors after allogeneic stem cell transplantation. Germline V gene sequence: CDR1 SGHTA, CDR2 FQGNSA. V shed 1 base and J shed 1 base, with 12 bases lying between them. This CDR3 comprises 16 residues. A single record per CDR3 protein comes from TCRdb applying MiXCR to the RT-PCR reads. The sample has about 200,000 distinct CDR3 sequences; around two fifths are singletons. The sequence was obtained from a human donor who was either an allogeneic HSCT recipient or a stem cell or donor lymphocyte infusion donor (not recorded which). It is not recorded whose cells these are; they may come from a transplant donor. The sequenced sample consisted of blood, either unsorted or a sorted T cell fraction (not recorded which). The chain has TRBV7-2 and TRBJ2-3, with a tentative D call TRBD1 (5 bases). This chain's CDR3 is CASSLDLGRGTDTQYF. For the CDR3, the DNA is TGTGCCAGCAGCTTAGACCTAGGCAGGGGCACAGATACGCAGTATTTT.